These 13 T cell receptor beta chains were sequenced from one sample in a study of blood T cell repertoires in COVID-19 (dated by TCRdb to about 2020). Library prep was done by the immunoSEQ multiplex PCR assay. Imported from immuneACCESS, the table was reduced by TCRdb to in-frame sequences with V and J called. These copies leave out some clones; in studies compared against another copy, an unresolved V gene accounts for under half, and the cause of the remainder is not known. The sample profile shows more than 95,000 clones; approximately 74% of them were found once. Jointly, the top ten make up around 6% of the sample. Sequencing input: peripheral blood. All receptors derive from a man older than 75 with COVID-19, enrolled during active disease.

This chain joins TRBV4-2 and TRBJ2-5; TRBD2 aligns across 15 bases. This CDR3 region has 17 residues. Germline assignment: CDR1 LGHNA and CDR2 YNFKEQ. V trimming: 1 base; J trimming: 5 bases; junction bases outside the gene matches: 5. CDR3 coding DNA: TGTGCCAGCAGCCAAGCCGGGACTAGCGGGAGGAGGGAGACCCAGTACTTC. This codes for CASSQAGTSGRRETQYF.

The genes are TRBV28 and TRBJ2-3; TRBD2 matches at 15 bases. J lost 1 base, V lost 5 bases, and 7 bases had no gene match. Per the germline V gene, CDR1 is MDHEN and CDR2 is SYDVKM. CDR3 length: 18 amino acids. CDR3 DNA sequence: TGTGCCAGCAGTGGACTAGCGGGAGGGCCATGGGGCACAGATACGCAGTATTTT. It codes for CASSGLAGGPWGTDTQYF.

The J gene is TRBJ1-3, the V gene TRBV28; D remains unclear. The length of the CDR3 is 17 residues. V was shortened by 2 bases and J by 6 bases, with 20 bases between the two germline ends. Germline values: CDR1 MDHEN, CDR2 SYDVKM. The CDR3 region is CASSLLNPPTLSNTIYF. CDR3 DNA: TGTGCCAGCAGTTTACTAAACCCCCCCACCCTTTCAAACACCATATATTTT.

This sequence joins TRBV27 and TRBJ1-2; tentatively, D is TRBD1 (6 bases). Trimming stripped 3 bases from V and 5 bases from J, with 16 bases between. Germline CDR1 and CDR2: MNHEY and SMNVEV (reference sequence). The CDR3 is made up of 15 amino acids. The CDR3 sequence is CASSFLDSLAYGYTF. The DNA of the CDR3 is TGTGCCAGCAGTTTCCTGGACAGCCTTGCATATGGCTACACCTTC.

The chain couples TRBV28 to TRBJ1-3; possibly TRBD1 for D (5 bases). The CDR3 covers 14 residues. The V end lost 6 bases, the J end lost 4 bases, and 13 bases lay between the germline ends. Germline V gene lookup returns CDR1 MDHEN and CDR2 SYDVKM. The CDR3 DNA reads as TGTGCCAGCAGGTCAGGGTCGGGCGGAAACACCATATATTTT. Its translation is CASRSGSGGNTIYF. Supplemented by reference TRBV28 and TRBJ1-3, the full variable domain reads DVKVTQSSRYLVKRTGEKVFLECVQDMDHENMFWYRQDPGLGLRLIYFSYDVKMKEKGDIPEGYSVSREKKERFSLILESASTNQTSMYLCASRSGSGGNTIYFGEGSWLTVV.

This clone occurred once. V usage is TRBV5-1 and J usage is TRBJ1-1; 9 nucleotides line up with TRBD1. The CDR3 contains 16 residues. Germline V CDR1 and CDR2: SGHRS, YFSETQ. The junction had 8 bases not matched to a gene; V was cut back by 4 bases and J by 1 base. CDR3: CASSRPPGQGNTEAFF. CDR3 nucleotide sequence: TGCGCCAGCAGCCGCCCACCGGGACAGGGGAACACTGAAGCTTTCTTT. The variable domain in full, with the rest retrieved from reference TRBV5-1 and TRBJ1-1, is KAGVTQTPRYLIKTRGQQVTLSCSPISGHRSVSWYQQTPGQGLQFLFEYFSETQRNKGNFPGRFSGRQFSNSRSEMNVSTLELGDSALYLCASSRPPGQGNTEAFFGQGTRLTVV.

The chain combines TRBV14 with TRBJ2-1; D ambiguous. The CDR3 is made up of 16 amino acids. Germline V gene sequence: CDR1 SGHDN, CDR2 FVKESK. Trimming pared 4 bases from V and 1 base from J, leaving 14 bases between. The CDR3: CASSPYVGWSYNEQFF. The CDR3 DNA follows: TGTGCCAGCAGCCCTTACGTCGGGTGGTCCTACAATGAGCAGTTCTTC.

This CDR3 is CAIQTAGANVLTF. The CDR3 bases are TGTGCCATCCAGACAGCTGGGGCCAACGTCCTGACTTTC. V usage is TRBV10-3 and J usage is TRBJ2-6, with TRBD1 as a possible D gene (5 bases). The germline V and J ends were trimmed by 8 bases and 2 bases, with 7 bases remaining between them. Germline CDR1 reads ENHRY; CDR2 reads SYGVKD. The CDR3 is 13 amino acids.

Here the CDR3 reads CASILTGTDTQYF. The CDR3 coding sequence is TGTGCCAGCATCCTCACGGGTACAGATACGCAGTATTTT. V and J are TRBV27 and TRBJ2-3; D not resolved. The CDR3 contains 13 residues. Germline-derived CDR1 and CDR2 are MNHEY and SMNVEV (reference sequence). Trimming shortened V by 7 bases and J by 3 bases, and 11 bases separated the two germline ends.

The gene calls are TRBV19 and TRBJ1-2; D is undetermined. Germline V gene data show CDR1 as LNHDA and CDR2 as SQIVND (reference sequence). V was cut by 7 bases and J by 2 bases, with 11 bases left in between. The CDR3 is 13 amino acids. The CDR3 region has the DNA TGTGCCAGTACCCCAACACAGAACTATGGCTACACCTTC. Its translation: CASTPTQNYGYTF.

The V call is TRBV19, the J call TRBJ1-3; perhaps TRBD1 as D (6 bases). The length of the CDR3 is 16 residues. V dropped 7 bases and J dropped 2 bases, with 18 bases sitting between them. In germline, CDR1 is LNHDA, CDR2 SQIVND (reference sequence). The chain's CDR3 is CASTHTGNSPGNTIYF. CDR3 nucleotides: TGTGCCAGTACCCATACAGGGAACTCGCCTGGAAACACCATATATTTT. Using reference TRBV19 and TRBJ1-3 for the parts outside the CDR3, the full variable domain is DGGITQSPKYLFRKEGQNVTLSCEQNLNHDAMYWYRQDPGQGLRLIYYSQIVNDFQKGDIAEGYSVSREKKESFPLTVTSAQKNPTAFYLCASTHTGNSPGNTIYFGEGSWLTVV.

The V and J genes are TRBV3-1 (or the pseudogene TRBV3-2) and TRBJ2-3, with 12 bases aligning to TRBD2. CDR3 length equals 16 residues. Germline-derived CDR1 and CDR2 are LGHDT and YNNKEL (reference sequence). Trimming at V came to 4 bases and at J to 1 base, leaving 3 bases not matched to a gene. CDR3 residues: CASSPTSGSGTDTQYF. CDR3 coding DNA: TGTGCCAGCAGCCCGACTAGCGGGAGCGGCACAGATACGCAGTATTTT.

This chain links TRBV29-1 with TRBJ2-2, with D possibly TRBD2 on 5 matching bases. The V gene's germline CDR1 is SQVTM and CDR2 ANQGSEA. The germline V and J ends were trimmed by 5 bases and 6 bases, with 13 bases remaining between them. This CDR3 region has 13 residues. The CDR3 sequence: CSVLREWAGELFF. The CDR3 nucleotides read TGCAGCGTTTTGAGGGAGTGGGCCGGGGAGCTGTTTTTT.